A single T cell receptor (beta chain) is shown here with its context. The sample belongs to a study of T cells in Graves' hyperthyroidism and ophthalmopathy. The CDR3 is 16 amino acids. V lost 4 bases, J lost 0 bases, and 13 bases lay in between. Per germline, CDR1 SEHNR and CDR2 FQNEAQ (reference sequence). TCR beta CDR3 regions were amplified from RNA transcripts. A first-round RT-PCR of the TCR CDR3 used the HTBI primer set. One entry per CDR3 protein, called by TCRdb with MiXCR from the multiplex PCR reads. The sample includes hundreds of thousands of distinct CDR3 sequences, roughly a sixth seen only once; the top ten take 15% to 20%.

The chain carries TRBV7-9 and TRBJ2-1; tentatively, D is TRBD2 (6 bases). This TCR was sampled from a woman between 18 and 30 years old with Graves' hyperthyroidism. Sequenced input: blood. The CDR3 here is CASSYLAESSYNEQFF. Here the CDR3 DNA reads TGTGCCAGCAGCTACTTAGCGGAAAGCTCCTACAATGAGCAGTTCTTC.